This T cell receptor (beta chain) is drawn from a study of blood T cell repertoires in COVID-19. Looking at the study overall: The cDNA or gDNA used as material had been derived from T cells, B-cell-depleted T cells, or PBMCs.

CDR3 length: 13 amino acids. Trimming took off 3 bases at V and 6 bases at J, with 8 bases between the two ends. Germline V CDR1 and CDR2: LNHNV, YYDKDF (reference sequence). Study processing details: Amplification of reference gene primers was used by the study to estimate nucleated cell counts. TCRdb's table, derived via immunoSEQ multiplex PCR, lists solely in-frame clones and lacks some. That table is the source of V, J and clone size, and D and trimming were worked out from the DNA. Found here are some 520,000 clones, approximately 92% of them singletons; the top ten hold around 0.92%. Seattle patients were enrolled during active infection and followed longitudinally.

Source material: peripheral blood. The chain couples TRBV15 to TRBJ2-2; tentatively, D is TRBD2 (5 bases). The source is a man in his late teens or twenties with COVID-19, enrolled during active disease. The CDR3 DNA reads as TGTGCCACCAGCAGGGACTTATCCGGGGAGCTGTTTTTT. It specifies CATSRDLSGELFF. Full variable domain (remainder filled in from reference TRBV15 and TRBJ2-2): DAMVIQNPRYQVTQFGKPVTLSCSQTLNHNVMYWYQQKSSQAPKLLFHYYDKDFNNEADTPDNFQSRRPNTSFCFLDIRSPGLGDTAMYLCATSRDLSGELFFGEGSRLTVL.